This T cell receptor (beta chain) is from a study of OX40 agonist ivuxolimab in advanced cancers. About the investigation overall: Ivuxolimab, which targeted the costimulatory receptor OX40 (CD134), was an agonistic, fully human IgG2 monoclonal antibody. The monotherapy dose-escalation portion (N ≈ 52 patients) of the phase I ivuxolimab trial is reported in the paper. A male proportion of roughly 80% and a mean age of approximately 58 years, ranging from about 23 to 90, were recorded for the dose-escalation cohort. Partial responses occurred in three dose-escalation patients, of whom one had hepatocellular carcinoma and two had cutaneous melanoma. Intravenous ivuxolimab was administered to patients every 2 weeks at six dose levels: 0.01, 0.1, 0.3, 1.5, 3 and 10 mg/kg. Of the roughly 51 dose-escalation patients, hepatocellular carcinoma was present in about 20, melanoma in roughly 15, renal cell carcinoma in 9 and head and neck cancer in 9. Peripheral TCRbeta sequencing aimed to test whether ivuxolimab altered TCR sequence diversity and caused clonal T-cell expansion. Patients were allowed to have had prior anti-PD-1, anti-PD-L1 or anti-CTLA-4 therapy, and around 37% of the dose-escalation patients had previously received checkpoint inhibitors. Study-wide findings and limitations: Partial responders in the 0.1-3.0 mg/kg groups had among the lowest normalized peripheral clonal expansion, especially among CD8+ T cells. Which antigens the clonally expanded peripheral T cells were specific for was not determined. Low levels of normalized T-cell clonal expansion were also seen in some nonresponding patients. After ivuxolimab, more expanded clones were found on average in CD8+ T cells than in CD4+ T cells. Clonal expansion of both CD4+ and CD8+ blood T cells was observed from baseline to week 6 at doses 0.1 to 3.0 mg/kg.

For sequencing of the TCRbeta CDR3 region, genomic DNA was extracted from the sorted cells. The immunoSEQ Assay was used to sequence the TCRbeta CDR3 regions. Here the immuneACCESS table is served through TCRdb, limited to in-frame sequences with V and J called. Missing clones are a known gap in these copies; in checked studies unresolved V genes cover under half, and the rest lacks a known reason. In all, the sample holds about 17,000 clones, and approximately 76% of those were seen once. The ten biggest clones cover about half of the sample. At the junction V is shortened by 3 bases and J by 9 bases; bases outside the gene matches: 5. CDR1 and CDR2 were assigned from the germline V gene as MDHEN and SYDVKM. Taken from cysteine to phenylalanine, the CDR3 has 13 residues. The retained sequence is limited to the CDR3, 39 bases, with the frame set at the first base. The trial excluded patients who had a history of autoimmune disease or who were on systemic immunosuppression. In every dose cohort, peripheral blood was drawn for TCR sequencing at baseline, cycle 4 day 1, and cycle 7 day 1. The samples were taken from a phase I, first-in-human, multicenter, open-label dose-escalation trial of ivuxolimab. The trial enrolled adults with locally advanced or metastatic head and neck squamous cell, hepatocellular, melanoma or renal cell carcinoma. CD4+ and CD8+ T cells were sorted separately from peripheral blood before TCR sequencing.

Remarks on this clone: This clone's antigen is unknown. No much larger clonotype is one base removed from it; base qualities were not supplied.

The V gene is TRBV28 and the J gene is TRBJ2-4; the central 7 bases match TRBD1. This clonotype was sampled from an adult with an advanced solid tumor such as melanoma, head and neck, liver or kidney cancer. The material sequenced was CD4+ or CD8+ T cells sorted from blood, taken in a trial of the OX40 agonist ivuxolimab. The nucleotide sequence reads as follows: TGTGCCAGCAGTTTCCGACAGGGTCTCATTCAGTACTTC. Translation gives CASSFRQGLIQYF.